The 32 T cell receptor beta chains below all came from one sample that was sequenced in a study of cytomegalovirus exposure and HLA in healthy donors. The PCR used 60 Vbeta and 13 Jbeta primers. The assay was immunoSEQ multiplex PCR, and TCRdb's table has in-frame clones only and misses some. The sample has some 160,000 clones, 60% to 85% seen once. The sample was PBMCs. These TCRs come from a woman between 40 and 50 years old in good health and CMV-seronegative.

The J gene is TRBJ2-5, the V gene TRBV5-1, with D maybe TRBD2 (7 bases). V shed 1 base and J shed 1 base, with 14 bases lying between them. CDR3 length: 16 amino acids. CDR1 and CDR2 from the germline V gene are SGHRS and YFSETQ. CDR3 protein: CASSLSGGGGQETQYF. The CDR3 region has the DNA TGCGCCAGCAGCTTGTCTGGAGGGGGGGGCCAAGAGACCCAGTACTTC.

The rearrangement links TRBV27 to TRBJ2-2; tentative D call: TRBD1 (5 bases). The germline gives CDR1 MNHEY, CDR2 SMNVEV (reference sequence). The CDR3 extends over 13 amino acids. Trimming removed 3 bases at V and 7 bases at J, with 9 bases between. CDR3 nucleotide sequence: TGTGCCAGCAGTTTTCAGGGTTACGGGGAGCTGTTTTTT. This sequence encodes CASSFQGYGELFF.

V gene TRBV5-4 combines with J gene TRBJ2-3; a weak D match, TRBD2 (7 bases). Trimming removed 4 bases at V and 5 bases at J, with 20 bases between. The CDR3 totals 16 residues. Germline V gene data show CDR1 as SGHNT and CDR2 as YYREEE (reference sequence). The CDR3 region has the DNA TGTGCCAGCAGCCCGGCCCGGGGGGCGAATAGAGATACGCAGTATTTT. It translates to CASSPARGANRDTQYF.

This clone has only a few counts. The chain combines TRBV7-2 with TRBJ1-1, with a weak D call TRBD1 (5 bases). Trimming removed 4 bases at V and 4 bases at J, with 10 bases between. Germline loops: CDR1 SGHTA, CDR2 FQGNSA. The CDR3 sequence is 13 residues long. CDR3 sequence (DNA): TGTGCCAGCAGCTCGCAGGGTGGCACTGAAGCTTTCTTT. It translates to CASSSQGGTEAFF.

The gene calls are TRBV6-4 and TRBJ1-1; D remains ambiguous. The CDR3 length is 14 residues. V lost 4 bases to trimming and J lost 3 bases, with 12 bases between them. Germline V gene lookup returns CDR1 MRHNA and CDR2 SNTAGT. In nucleotides, the CDR3 is TGTGCCAGCAGTGCGGAAATGGCGGACACTGAAGCTTTCTTT. Translating it yields CASSAEMADTEAFF.

The chain employs TRBV4-1 and TRBJ2-5; 9 nucleotides line up with TRBD2. Germline V gives CDR1 MGHRA, CDR2 YSYEKL. Trimming cost V 1 base and J 0 bases; bases outside gene matches: 12. This CDR3 region has 19 residues. The CDR3 sequence: CASSQVMASGARDQETQYF. The CDR3 bases are TGCGCCAGCAGCCAAGTAATGGCTAGCGGGGCGCGGGACCAAGAGACCCAGTACTTC.

The chain is built from TRBV6-5 and TRBJ1-4; D possibly corresponds to TRBD1 (6 bases). V shed 5 bases and J shed 3 bases, with 10 bases lying between them. This CDR3 is 14 amino acids long. In germline, CDR1 is MNHEY, CDR2 SVGAGI. CDR3 in DNA: TGTGCCAGCAGTCGCAGGGGTGCTAATGAAAAACTGTTTTTT. Protein: CASSRRGANEKLFF.

This sequence joins TRBV20-1 and TRBJ2-3; D is unresolved. V shed 3 bases and J shed 3 bases, with 4 bases lying between them. The CDR3 is made up of 11 amino acids. Per germline, CDR1 DFQATT and CDR2 SNEGSKA (reference sequence). The CDR3 DNA reads as TGCAGTGCTAGTCAGACAGATACGCAGTATTTT. Protein: CSASQTDTQYF.

The chain recombines TRBV28 with TRBJ2-3; D call uncertain. The V gene lost 6 bases and the J gene lost 1 base, with 11 bases spanning the gap. CDR1 and CDR2 from the germline V gene are MDHEN and SYDVKM. CDR3 length equals 14 residues. The CDR3 nucleotides are TGTGCCAGCAGCTTCCAAGGAGGCACAGATACGCAGTATTTT. Its translation: CASSFQGGTDTQYF.

This chain uses TRBV4-1 with TRBJ2-7; 7 bases agree with TRBD2. The CDR3 has 15 residues. Trimming at V came to 1 base and at J to 3 bases, leaving 6 bases not matched to a gene. Germline assignment: CDR1 MGHRA and CDR2 YSYEKL. The CDR3 protein is CASSQVMAGDYEQYF. The CDR3 region has the DNA TGCGCCAGCAGCCAAGTGATGGCGGGGGACTACGAGCAGTACTTC.

The V gene is TRBV6-5, the J gene TRBJ1-1; possible D gene TRBD1, 5 bases. V lost 7 bases, J lost 11 bases, and 17 bases lay in between. Germline assignment: CDR1 MNHEY and CDR2 SVGAGI. There are 12 residues in the CDR3. CDR3 sequence: CASTQGQGLAFF. The DNA of the CDR3 is TGTGCCAGCACCCAAGGGCAGGGTTTGGCTTTCTTT.

A remark on this clone: One end of the junction is discordant with germline, which a read error may explain. The V gene is TRBV6-1, the J gene TRBJ2-3; 10 nucleotides match TRBD2. Germline V lookup: CDR1 MNHNS, CDR2 SASEGT. The CDR3 loop spans 16 amino acids. CDR3 protein: CASSQAGGPMADTQYF. The CDR3 DNA sequence: TGTGCCAGCAGTCAAGCGGGGGGGCCGATGGCAGATACGCAGTATTTT.

This chain uses TRBV19 with TRBJ1-4; D ambiguous. The CDR3 spans 14 residues. CDR1 LNHDA and CDR2 SQIVND come from the germline V gene (reference sequence). Trimming took 6 bases from V and 5 from J, leaving 13 bases between them. CDR3 in DNA: TGTGCCAGTAGCTCAGTACTAAGGAATGAAAAACTGTTTTTT. Residues: CASSSVLRNEKLFF.

V and J are TRBV15 and TRBJ1-4, with D possibly matching TRBD1 (6 bases). Germline V gene lookup returns CDR1 LNHNV and CDR2 YYDKDF (reference sequence). The CDR3 length is 13 residues. Trimming removed 7 bases from V and 1 base from J, with 7 bases in between. CDR3 residues: CATTGQTNEKLFF. The CDR3 nucleotides are TGTGCCACCACGGGACAAACTAATGAAAAACTGTTTTTT.

This clone was counted between two and nine times. The V and J genes are TRBV5-4 and TRBJ1-6; D call uncertain. The CDR3 is 15 residues long. CDR1 is SGHNT and CDR2 is YYREEE in the germline V gene (reference sequence). Trimming took 4 bases from V and 0 from J, leaving 8 bases between them. CDR3 nucleotides: TGTGCCAGCAGCGTGGGGAGCTCCTATAATTCACCCCTCCACTTT. Protein sequence: CASSVGSSYNSPLHF.

The V gene is TRBV5-1, the J gene TRBJ1-2; the match to TRBD1 covers 7 bases. V dropped 4 bases and J dropped 8; count of bases not matched to a gene: 8. CDR1 SGHRS and CDR2 YFSETQ come from the germline V gene. This CDR3 has 13 residues. The CDR3 here is CASSPTGAGGYTF. The CDR3 DNA sequence: TGCGCCAGCAGCCCAACAGGGGCGGGAGGCTACACCTTC. Full variable domain (missing parts from reference TRBV5-1 and TRBJ1-2): KAGVTQTPRYLIKTRGQQVTLSCSPISGHRSVSWYQQTPGQGLQFLFEYFSETQRNKGNFPGRFSGRQFSNSRSEMNVSTLELGDSALYLCASSPTGAGGYTFGSGTRLTVV.

This rearrangement joins TRBV13 to TRBJ1-1, with unresolved D. In germline, CDR1 is PRHDT, CDR2 FYEKMQ (reference sequence). The CDR3 consists of 14 residues. V was trimmed by 1 base and J by 1 base, leaving 7 bases between them. In DNA form, the CDR3 reads TGTGCCAGCAGCTTAGTGCCGAGGAACACTGAAGCTTTCTTT. Its protein product is CASSLVPRNTEAFF.

The CDR3 DNA is TGTGCCAGCAGCCGAGGCGGACTAGCGGGGGGTACCTACGAGCAGTACTTC. Residues: CASSRGGLAGGTYEQYF. The gene calls are TRBV5-4 and TRBJ2-7, with 14 nucleotides matching TRBD2. Germline V lookup: CDR1 SGHNT, CDR2 YYREEE (reference sequence). The length of the CDR3 is 17 residues. V lost 4 bases to trimming and J lost 2 bases; unmatched junction nucleotides: 8.

The CDR3 nucleotides are TGTGCCAGCGGAAGACGGGGGAATCAAGAGACCCAGTACTTC. It encodes CASGRRGNQETQYF. The genes are TRBV7-6 and TRBJ2-5; possibly TRBD2 for D (6 bases). V was cut by 8 bases and J by 2 bases, with 15 bases left in between. The CDR3 is 14 residues long. Per the germline V gene, CDR1 is SGHVS and CDR2 is FNYEAQ.

This chain links TRBV4-2 with TRBJ2-5; TRBD2 agrees at 12 bases. V trimming: 1 base; J trimming: 2 bases; junction bases outside the gene matches: 20. The V gene's germline CDR1 is LGHNA and CDR2 YNFKEQ. The CDR3 loop spans 22 amino acids. The CDR3 nucleotides are TGTGCCAGCAGCCAAGGAGGATTGGCGGGTCCGGGACTAGCGGGTCCTCAAGAGACCCAGTACTTC. Translation: CASSQGGLAGPGLAGPQETQYF.

This chain uses TRBV27 with TRBJ2-1, with 9 nucleotides matching TRBD1. Germline loops: CDR1 MNHEY, CDR2 SMNVEV (reference sequence). Unmatched junction bases numbered 3, after V lost 2 bases and J lost 4 bases. This CDR3 spans 15 amino acids. The CDR3 sequence: CASSLSGQGYNEQFF. The CDR3 DNA follows: TGTGCCAGCAGTTTAAGCGGACAGGGGTACAATGAGCAGTTCTTC.

The V and J genes are TRBV11-2 and TRBJ2-5; a possible D gene is TRBD2 (6 bases). Trimming removed 4 bases from V and 7 bases from J, with 13 bases in between. In germline, CDR1 is SGHAT, CDR2 FQNNGV. The CDR3 is 13 residues long. The chain's CDR3 is CASSSAGRGTQYF. The DNA of the CDR3 is TGTGCCAGCAGCTCAGCGGGTAGGGGGACCCAGTACTTC.

The chain employs TRBV2 and TRBJ1-2, with TRBD1 matching over 8 bases. This CDR3 has 13 residues. CDR1 SNHLY and CDR2 FYNNEI come from the germline V gene. V lost 4 bases to trimming and J lost 5 bases; unmatched junction nucleotides: 3. The CDR3 DNA sequence: TGTGCCAGCAGTGTAGGGACAGGATATGGCTACACCTTC. It encodes CASSVGTGYGYTF.

V is TRBV4-1 and J is TRBJ2-1, with 14 positions matching TRBD2. J was trimmed by 4 bases and V by 4 bases; bases with no gene match: 6. The V gene's germline CDR1 is MGHRA and CDR2 YSYEKL. The CDR3 length is 17 residues. The CDR3 reads CASSPRTSGGTYNEQFF. In DNA form, the CDR3 reads TGCGCCAGCAGCCCCCGGACTAGCGGGGGGACTTACAATGAGCAGTTCTTC.

The chain couples TRBV6-5 to TRBJ1-1, with D unresolved. The length of the CDR3 is 14 residues. CDR1 is MNHEY and CDR2 is SVGAGI in the germline V gene. The V end was cut by 5 bases, the J end by 1 base, with 11 bases between. In DNA, the CDR3 is TGTGCCAGCAGTAAATGGGAGAGGAACACTGAAGCTTTCTTT. This translates into CASSKWERNTEAFF.

The gene calls are TRBV5-1 and TRBJ1-1, with D possibly being TRBD1 (5 bases). This CDR3 is built from 15 residues. The V end lost 3 bases, the J end lost 0 bases, and 12 bases lay between the germline ends. Germline CDR1 and CDR2: SGHRS and YFSETQ. The chain's CDR3 is CASSSGGSMNTEAFF. In DNA form, the CDR3 reads TGCGCCAGCAGCTCGGGGGGGAGCATGAACACTGAAGCTTTCTTT. The full variable domain, in which reference TRBV5-1 and TRBJ1-1 provide the parts outside the CDR3, is KAGVTQTPRYLIKTRGQQVTLSCSPISGHRSVSWYQQTPGQGLQFLFEYFSETQRNKGNFPGRFSGRQFSNSRSEMNVSTLELGDSALYLCASSSGGSMNTEAFFGQGTRLTVV.

This chain uses TRBV5-1 with TRBJ2-5, with D perhaps matching TRBD1 (6 bases). Trimming left V 4 bases short and J 4 bases short, with 23 bases between. The CDR3 has 17 amino acids. The germline V gene has CDR1 SGHRS and CDR2 YFSETQ. The CDR3 loop reads CASSPYGGRGDGETQYF. Written as DNA, the CDR3 is TGCGCCAGCAGCCCCTATGGGGGCAGGGGAGACGGAGAGACCCAGTACTTC.

This clone was observed a handful of times. The rearrangement uses TRBV7-9 and TRBJ2-5; the D is unclear. Trimming cost V 4 bases and J 2 bases, with 11 bases left between them. Germline CDR1 reads SEHNR; CDR2 reads FQNEAQ (reference sequence). The CDR3 length is 14 residues. The CDR3 DNA reads as TGTGCCAGCAGCTCGAGGAAAGCTCAAGAGACCCAGTACTTC. Amino acids: CASSSRKAQETQYF. Based on the CDR3 plus reference TRBV7-9 and TRBJ2-5, the full variable domain is DTGVSQNPRHKITKRGQNVTFRCDPISEHNRLYWYRQTLGQGPEFLTYFQNEAQLEKSRLLSDRFSAERPKGSFSTLEIQRTEQGDSAMYLCASSSRKAQETQYFGPGTRLLVL.

The chain links TRBV10-2 to TRBJ2-7; TRBD1 is a possible D gene (5 bases). This CDR3 contains 13 residues. V was shortened by 6 bases and J by 2 bases, with 11 bases between the two germline ends. Looked up from germline, CDR1 is WSHSY and CDR2 is SAAADI. The CDR3 sequence is CASRGARTYEQYF. For the CDR3, the DNA is TGCGCCAGCAGAGGGGCCCGCACCTACGAGCAGTACTTC.

The chain joins TRBV28 to TRBJ2-7; a possible D gene is TRBD2 (6 bases). The CDR3 totals 16 residues. Per germline, CDR1 MDHEN and CDR2 SYDVKM. Trimming removed 1 base from V and 3 bases from J, with 16 bases in between. The CDR3 reads CASSLFSGDSFYEQYF. The CDR3 nucleotides are TGTGCCAGCAGTTTATTTTCGGGGGACTCCTTCTACGAGCAGTACTTC.

The rearrangement links TRBV2 to TRBJ2-7, with 10 bases lining up with TRBD2. V dropped 2 bases and J dropped 3; count of bases not matched to a gene: 4. CDR1 and CDR2 from the germline V gene are SNHLY and FYNNEI. The CDR3 runs to 15 residues. In DNA form, the CDR3 reads TGTGCCAGCAGTGAAATAGCGGGGGGAATCTACGAGCAGTACTTC. Its protein product is CASSEIAGGIYEQYF.

The V and J genes are TRBV5-1 and TRBJ2-5, with 7 nucleotides matching TRBD1. Trimming took 4 bases from V and 2 from J; bases not matched to a gene: 2. The CDR3 covers 13 residues. Germline V gene lookup returns CDR1 SGHRS and CDR2 YFSETQ. CDR3 DNA: TGCGCCAGCAGCCCGGACAGGCAAGAGACCCAGTACTTC. Its translation is CASSPDRQETQYF.